The clone carrying this T cell receptor beta chain has more than one count but fewer than ten. The data were obtained in a study of blood T cell repertoires in COVID-19. Study context: T cells, B-cell-depleted T cells, or PBMCs provided the cDNA or gDNA that served as material.

Measured with immunoSEQ multiplex PCR; TCRdb has only the in-frame clones, and not every one. The data hold 65,000 to 90,000 clones, with roughly 88% observed a single time. CDR3 length: 15 residues. Trimming pared 0 bases from V and 3 bases from J, leaving 11 bases between. Germline loops: CDR1 LGHDT, CDR2 YNNKEL (reference sequence). This chain uses TRBV3-1 (or the pseudogene TRBV3-2) with TRBJ1-2; no definite D call. Sequenced input: peripheral blood. This sequence was found in a woman of 80 years or more with acute or convalescent COVID-19. CDR3 amino acids: CASSQEREMDYGYTF. CDR3 DNA sequence: TGTGCCAGCAGCCAAGAAAGGGAGATGGACTATGGCTACACCTTC.